Shown below are 21 T cell receptor beta chains from a single sample sequenced in a study of blood T cells in healthy people across ages. Sample-barcoded 5' priming and a J-beta primer mix drove a second PCR of about 6 to 11 cycles. TCRdb redid the calling of the 5' RACE reads with MiXCR, one entry per CDR3 protein. The sample carries approximately 2,000,000 distinct CDR3 sequences, about 39% recorded once. Input material: blood. Every receptor here comes from a human donor in good health.

V and J are TRBV7-9 and TRBJ2-5; D unclear. V dropped 2 bases and J dropped 0 bases, with 13 bases sitting between them. The CDR3 consists of 16 residues. Germline CDR1 SEHNR, CDR2 FQNEAQ (reference sequence). CDR3: CASSLYPLGNQETQYF. The CDR3 nucleotides read TGTGCCAGCAGCTTATATCCTCTCGGAAACCAAGAGACCCAGTACTTC.

The genes are TRBV5-1 and TRBJ2-7, with TRBD2 matching over 13 bases. With V trimmed by 3 bases and J by 5 bases, 2 bases remained unmatched. Germline V gives CDR1 SGHRS, CDR2 YFSETQ. There are 14 residues in the CDR3. CDR3 bases: TGCGCCAGCAGCTCCGGGACTAGCGGGGACGAGCAGTACTTC. Protein sequence: CASSSGTSGDEQYF.

The chain joins TRBV9 to TRBJ2-5, with a weak D call TRBD1 (5 bases). The CDR3 contains 13 residues. Trimming removed 0 bases at V and 11 bases at J, with 14 bases between. Germline CDR1 SGDLS, CDR2 YYNGEE. The CDR3 nucleotides read TGTGCCAGCAGCGTAGGGGCCAGGGCAGTGCAGTACTTC. It encodes CASSVGARAVQYF.

This clonotype was found a few times. This chain joins TRBV7-6 and TRBJ2-7; TRBD1 might be the D (5 bases). V lost 5 bases and J 3 bases, leaving 17 bases between the germline ends. The CDR3 has 15 residues. Germline CDR1 is SGHVS and CDR2 is FNYEAQ. CDR3 sequence: CASSPDAGFLYEQYF. The DNA for the CDR3 is TGTGCCAGCAGCCCTGACGCAGGGTTCCTCTACGAGCAGTACTTC.

The CDR3, as DNA: TGTGCCAGCAGTTATCAGGTTCTGAGGGGTTACGAGCAGTACTTC. It codes for CASSYQVLRGYEQYF. This chain links TRBV6-2 or TRBV6-3 with TRBJ2-7; D may match TRBD1 or TRBD2 (5 bases each). This CDR3 is 15 amino acids long. Germline CDR1 is MNHEY and CDR2 is SVGEGT. Between the trimmed V and J ends, which lost 3 bases and 4 bases, there was a span of 16 bases.

This chain connects TRBV27 to TRBJ1-2, with a possible D match to TRBD1 (5 bases). CDR1 and CDR2 (germline): MNHEY, SMNVEV (reference sequence). V was pared by 8 bases and J by 3 bases, with 16 bases between. The CDR3 length is 14 residues. The CDR3, as DNA: TGTGCCAGCCAGTGTCCCCAGGGCTACTATGGCTACACCTTC. Amino acid sequence: CASQCPQGYYGYTF.

The V gene is TRBV29-1, the J gene TRBJ2-3; possibly TRBD1 or TRBD2 for D (5 bases each). Trimming removed 7 bases from V and 8 bases from J, with 13 bases in between. This CDR3 has 11 residues. Germline V gene sequence: CDR1 SQVTM, CDR2 ANQGSEA. As DNA, the CDR3 is TGCAGCGGTCAAGAGGGGCGTACGCAGTATTTT. Translated, it gives CSGQEGRTQYF.

This clonotype was detected only a few times. The chain is built from TRBV20-1 and TRBJ2-5; no clear D gene. The ends were cut back, 7 bases at V and 1 base at J, with 10 bases in the middle. CDR3 size: 12 residues. Germline lookup yields CDR1 DFQATT and CDR2 SNEGSKA (reference sequence). This CDR3 reads CSVQDPQETQYF. The CDR3, as DNA: TGCAGTGTTCAGGATCCCCAAGAGACCCAGTACTTC.

CDR3 DNA: TGTGCCAGCAGCCCACCGGGACCCCCGGGGAACGAGCAGTACTTC. The encoded protein is CASSPPGPPGNEQYF. The chain is built from TRBV7-9 and TRBJ2-4, with D tentatively TRBD1 or TRBD2 (5 bases each). TRBJ2-7 explains the end of the DNA better; the J call may be wrong. This CDR3 has 15 amino acids. CDR1 is SEHNR, CDR2 FQNEAQ, per germline (reference sequence).

This clonotype was counted a single time. V usage is TRBV9 and J usage is TRBJ2-5, with D perhaps TRBD1 (5 bases). The germline V gene encodes CDR1 SGDLS and CDR2 YYNGEE. V lost 2 bases, J lost 3 bases, and 8 bases lay in between. CDR3 length: 13 residues. CDR3 protein: CASSVDKKETQYF. In DNA, the CDR3 is TGTGCCAGCAGCGTGGACAAAAAAGAGACCCAGTACTTC.

This clonotype was seen a handful of times. V is TRBV6-6 and J is TRBJ1-2; maybe TRBD1 (5 bases). The germline gives CDR1 MNHNY, CDR2 SVGAGI (reference sequence). V was clipped by 6 bases and J by 8 bases, with 16 bases between them. This CDR3 is 13 amino acids long. CDR3 region: CASRPLGEGGYTF. The DNA for the CDR3 is TGTGCCAGCAGACCCCTAGGAGAGGGGGGCTACACCTTC.

This clonotype has just a few counts. V and J are TRBV6-2 or TRBV6-3 and TRBJ2-5, with D possibly matching TRBD1 (5 bases). V dropped 0 bases and J dropped 5 bases, with 10 bases sitting between them. The germline CDR1 and CDR2 sequences are MNHEY and SVGEGT. CDR3 length: 14 residues. The CDR3 DNA reads TGTGCCAGCAGTTACTCGGGGCTGGACGAGACCCAGTACTTC. Its translation: CASSYSGLDETQYF.

In this sample, this clonotype turned up a few times. This rearrangement joins TRBV20-1 to TRBJ1-2; D unclear. This CDR3 has 14 residues. Trimming left V 1 base short and J 1 base short, with 10 bases between. The germline gives CDR1 DFQATT, CDR2 SNEGSKA (reference sequence). The CDR3 is CSARGARVNYGYTF. The CDR3 bases are TGCAGTGCTAGAGGAGCCAGAGTTAACTATGGCTACACCTTC.

This clonotype showed up just a few times. This sequence joins TRBV12-3 or TRBV12-4 and TRBJ2-7; 10 nucleotides align to TRBD1. The trim removed 4 bases at V and 1 base at J, leaving 4 bases unmatched. The CDR3 spans 15 residues. This CDR3 is CASSSGQGVSYEQYF. Here the CDR3 DNA reads TGTGCCAGCAGTTCCGGACAGGGGGTGTCCTACGAGCAGTACTTC.

The chain links TRBV20-1 to TRBJ2-1; D tentatively fits TRBD1 or TRBD2 (6 bases each). The V and J ends lost 4 bases and 0 bases respectively, with 16 bases between them. The CDR3 has 16 residues. Germline V gives CDR1 DFQATT, CDR2 SNEGSKA (reference sequence). CDR3 nucleotides: TGCAGTGCTACACAGGGAGGCGGGGCCTCCTACAATGAGCAGTTCTTC. Its protein is CSATQGGGASYNEQFF.

The table lists this clonotype with a few counts. The rearrangement links TRBV6-6 to TRBJ1-1; unclear D gene. V dropped 0 bases and J dropped 4 bases, with 6 bases sitting between them. Looked up from germline, CDR1 is MNHNY and CDR2 is SVGAGI (reference sequence). This CDR3 is 13 amino acids long. Here the CDR3 DNA reads TGTGCCAGCAGTTACTCTAAGTTCACTGAAGCTTTCTTT. Translation gives CASSYSKFTEAFF.

The chain recombines TRBV30 with TRBJ2-1; TRBD2 matches 9 bases. CDR1 GTSNPN and CDR2 SVGIG come from the germline V gene (reference sequence). With 3 bases clipped from V and 7 bases from J, the junction kept 7 bases outside the gene matches. The CDR3 runs 14 residues. DNA of the CDR3: TGTGCCTGGAGAGGCGGGGGGGCTGGGAATGAGCAGTTCTTC. Its protein product is CAWRGGGAGNEQFF.

The V call is TRBV6-5, the J call TRBJ2-5; the D call may be TRBD1 or TRBD2 (5 bases each). The V gene's germline CDR1 is MNHEY and CDR2 SVGAGI. V was pared by 2 bases and J by 7 bases, with 11 bases between. The CDR3 spans 13 residues. CDR3 DNA sequence: TGTGCCAGCAGTTACGGGACCAAAGGGACCCAGTACTTC. Its translation: CASSYGTKGTQYF.

The V gene is TRBV27, the J gene TRBJ2-5; 11 bases line up with TRBD2. The germline gives CDR1 MNHEY, CDR2 SMNVEV (reference sequence). The CDR3 consists of 14 residues. Trimming took 6 bases from V and 5 from J; bases not matched to a gene: 5. The CDR3 protein is CASRVSGGAETQYF. The CDR3 bases are TGTGCCAGCAGGGTTAGCGGGGGGGCGGAGACCCAGTACTTC.

The gene calls are TRBV28 and TRBJ2-1, with TRBD2 as a possible D gene (5 bases). The germline V gene has CDR1 MDHEN and CDR2 SYDVKM. The CDR3 spans 15 residues. Trimming left V 6 bases short and J 7 bases short, with 19 bases between. CDR3 in amino acids: CASSAYGRPGNEQFF. The CDR3 DNA reads as TGTGCCAGCAGCGCATATGGTAGGCCGGGGAATGAGCAGTTCTTC.

There are a few counts of this clonotype. The chain employs TRBV7-2 and TRBJ2-1; D might be TRBD2 (6 bases). CDR3 size: 14 residues. CDR1 and CDR2 (germline): SGHTA, FQGNSA. The V gene lost 5 bases and the J gene lost 4 bases, with 12 bases spanning the gap. The CDR3 coding sequence is TGTGCCAGCAGCCGCCCGGGACTTTACAATGAGCAGTTCTTC. This translates into CASSRPGLYNEQFF.